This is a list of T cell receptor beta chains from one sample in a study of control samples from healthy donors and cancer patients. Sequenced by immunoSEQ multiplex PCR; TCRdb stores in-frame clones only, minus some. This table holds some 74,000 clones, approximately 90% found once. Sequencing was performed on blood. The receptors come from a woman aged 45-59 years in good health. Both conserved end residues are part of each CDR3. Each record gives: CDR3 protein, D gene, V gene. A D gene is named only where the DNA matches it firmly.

CDR3aa: CASNEEEGRPQHF
d_gene: -
v_gene: TRBV9

CDR3aa: CASSSGLITDTQYF
d_gene: TRBD2
v_gene: TRBV11-3

CDR3aa: CASSLREAGNTIYF
d_gene: -
v_gene: TRBV7-9

CDR3aa: CASSIRGVNQPQHF
d_gene: -
v_gene: TRBV19

CDR3aa: CASSFWGAGDYNSPLHF
d_gene: -
v_gene: TRBV21-1

CDR3aa: CASGGLAGRTGELFF
d_gene: TRBD2
v_gene: TRBV2

CDR3aa: CATSSGLMQGYTF
d_gene: -
v_gene: TRBV24-1

CDR3aa: CASSNYPGGPHF
d_gene: TRBD2
v_gene: TRBV6-2/TRBV6-3

CDR3aa: CASSQSLAGGDTQYF
d_gene: TRBD2
v_gene: TRBV4-1

CDR3aa: CASRGQNYEQYF
d_gene: TRBD1
v_gene: TRBV10-3

CDR3aa: CASRSDSGAYEQYF
d_gene: TRBD2
v_gene: TRBV2

CDR3aa: CASSQDPTLSPGSFSRYEQYF
d_gene: -
v_gene: TRBV4-1

CDR3aa: CAISGGAGVSSGNTIYF
d_gene: -
v_gene: TRBV10-3

CDR3aa: CASSLSSVSSDTQYF
d_gene: -
v_gene: TRBV5-1

CDR3aa: CASSLQGSDTQYF
d_gene: -
v_gene: TRBV7-8

CDR3aa: CASTHRGGYTF
d_gene: -
v_gene: TRBV28

CDR3aa: CASSQAGIVEAFF
d_gene: -
v_gene: TRBV3-1/TRBV3-2

CDR3aa: CSVELTGTEQYF
d_gene: -
v_gene: TRBV29-1

CDR3aa: CASSFDGTGGEKLFF
d_gene: TRBD1
v_gene: TRBV7-9

CDR3aa: CASSSGQSLNEQFF
d_gene: TRBD1
v_gene: TRBV5-1

CDR3aa: CASTPQGLGYGYTF
d_gene: -
v_gene: TRBV2

CDR3aa: CASSQEDKRKYNEQFF
d_gene: -
v_gene: TRBV3-1/TRBV3-2

CDR3aa: CASSFFGLADEQYF
d_gene: TRBD2
v_gene: TRBV5-4

CDR3aa: CASSTKGLRNSPLHF
d_gene: -
v_gene: TRBV6-5

CDR3aa: CASSLLDRTYEQYF
d_gene: -
v_gene: TRBV5-6

CDR3aa: CASSLVCPGAFF
d_gene: -
v_gene: TRBV5-4

CDR3aa: CASSWVRGSGFDEQFF
d_gene: -
v_gene: TRBV5-1

CDR3aa: CASSSPGPDTQYF
d_gene: -
v_gene: TRBV6-5

CDR3aa: CASSVWAMGYTF
d_gene: -
v_gene: TRBV21-1

CDR3aa: CASSLGGPLYEQYF
d_gene: -
v_gene: TRBV5-6

CDR3aa: CASSFNRDRGGYTF
d_gene: -
v_gene: TRBV5-1

CDR3aa: CASSSRDGQLTDTQYF
d_gene: -
v_gene: TRBV6-6

CDR3aa: CASSLAGDRRQGSYNSPLHF
d_gene: TRBD1
v_gene: TRBV7-8

CDR3aa: CASGRGDTQYF
d_gene: -
v_gene: TRBV4-1

CDR3aa: CASSPPGQNYGYTF
d_gene: TRBD1
v_gene: TRBV19

CDR3aa: CASSYSTGPQHF
d_gene: -
v_gene: TRBV6-5

CDR3aa: CAISVPGNEQYF
d_gene: -
v_gene: TRBV10-3

CDR3aa: CASSRDRGLPNTEAFF
d_gene: TRBD1
v_gene: TRBV2

CDR3aa: CASSLDGTMNTEAFF
d_gene: -
v_gene: TRBV5-1

CDR3aa: CASSARTSYNEQFF
d_gene: TRBD2
v_gene: TRBV2

CDR3aa: CASSPTPPYEQYF
d_gene: -
v_gene: TRBV12-3/TRBV12-4

CDR3aa: CASSSIQTGRQFF
d_gene: TRBD1
v_gene: TRBV5-6

CDR3aa: CASSVGPGRNYGYTF
d_gene: -
v_gene: TRBV9

CDR3aa: CAISESPGDPPQHF
d_gene: -
v_gene: TRBV10-3

CDR3aa: CASSSSVGNTEAFF
d_gene: -
v_gene: TRBV27

CDR3aa: CASSAGAGELFF
d_gene: TRBD2
v_gene: TRBV12-3/TRBV12-4

CDR3aa: CASSHTSGGEYTDTQYF
d_gene: TRBD2
v_gene: TRBV4-1

CDR3aa: CASSMDRGGNTEAFF
d_gene: TRBD1
v_gene: TRBV2

CDR3aa: CASSLGETGELFF
d_gene: -
v_gene: TRBV11-3

CDR3aa: CASTSRGYSNQPQHF
d_gene: -
v_gene: TRBV10-2

CDR3aa: CASSLGQGVRGYTF
d_gene: TRBD1
v_gene: TRBV5-1

CDR3aa: CASSLEGRGENIQYF
d_gene: TRBD2
v_gene: TRBV5-1

CDR3aa: CASSYSDSLNTEAFF
d_gene: -
v_gene: TRBV6-5

CDR3aa: CASSEQQGAFGYTF
d_gene: TRBD1
v_gene: TRBV2

CDR3aa: CASSLSWLEGYTF
d_gene: -
v_gene: TRBV5-1

CDR3aa: CAISASDRAYEQYF
d_gene: TRBD1
v_gene: TRBV10-3

CDR3aa: CASSESFGAEGGYTF
d_gene: -
v_gene: TRBV2